This T cell receptor beta chain was captured in a study of OX40 agonist ivuxolimab in advanced cancers. Background on the whole study: Ivuxolimab, which targeted the costimulatory receptor OX40 (CD134), was an agonistic, fully human IgG2 monoclonal antibody. Intravenous ivuxolimab was administered to patients every 2 weeks at six dose levels: 0.01, 0.1, 0.3, 1.5, 3 and 10 mg/kg. Among the 50 to 55 dose-escalation patients, about 20 had hepatocellular carcinoma, roughly 15 melanoma, 9 renal cell carcinoma and 9 head and neck cancer. The dose-escalation cohort was 80% to 90% male with a mean age of about 54 years, ranging from 23 to 79. Prior anti-PD-1, anti-PD-L1 or anti-CTLA-4 therapy was permitted, and 40% of dose-escalation patients had received checkpoint inhibitors. Three dose-escalation patients achieved partial responses, one with hepatocellular carcinoma and two with cutaneous melanoma. The purpose of peripheral TCRbeta sequencing was to test whether ivuxolimab changed TCR sequence diversity and led to clonal T-cell expansion. The paper describes the monotherapy dose-escalation part (N = 52 patients) of the phase I trial of ivuxolimab. What the study reported, not specific to this receptor: In the 0.1-3.0 mg/kg groups, partial responders had among the lowest normalized peripheral clonal expansion, particularly in CD8+ T cells. At doses from 0.1 to 3.0 mg/kg, clonal expansion was seen in both CD4+ and CD8+ blood T cells between baseline and week 6. Antigen specificity was not determined for the clonally expanded peripheral T cells. Low levels of normalized T-cell clonal expansion were also seen in some patients who did not respond. After ivuxolimab, CD8+ T cells had more expanded clones than CD4+ T cells on average.

The trial excluded patients who had a history of autoimmune disease or were on systemic immunosuppression. Peripheral blood for TCR sequencing was drawn from every dose cohort at baseline, at cycle 4 day 1 and at cycle 7 day 1. The samples were drawn from a first-in-human, open-label, multicenter phase I dose-escalation trial of ivuxolimab. Adults with locally advanced or metastatic melanoma, renal cell carcinoma, hepatocellular carcinoma or head and neck squamous cell carcinoma were enrolled in the trial. Before TCR sequencing, CD4+ and CD8+ T cells were separately sorted from peripheral blood. Genomic DNA was extracted from sorted cells for sequencing of the TCRbeta CDR3 region. The immunoSEQ Assay was used to sequence the TCRbeta CDR3 regions. As stored in TCRdb, this immuneACCESS dataset retains in-frame rearrangements with V and J assigned. A fraction of the clones does not appear; measured against another copy, unresolved V genes explain less than half of the discrepancy, and the remainder lacks a known reason. Within this sample are around 150,000 clones, with 90% to 95% of them counted one time only. The ten largest clones represent roughly 1% of the sample.

Including the terminal cysteine and phenylalanine, the CDR3 comprises 18 residues. Only CDR3 DNA remains: 54 bases, in frame from the first base. Trimming accounts for 3 bases at V and 4 bases at J, while the number of junction bases matched to no gene is 13. The germline V gene encodes CDR1 LGHNA and CDR2 YSLEER. Comment on this clone: It has no known antigen specificity. Base qualities are not recorded, but no much larger clone differs from it by a single base.

This receptor was identified in an adult with an advanced solid tumor such as melanoma, head and neck, liver or kidney cancer. The sequence joins TRBV4-3 to TRBJ2-5; TRBD2 fits 11 bases in the junction. The specimen comprised CD4+ or CD8+ T cells sorted from blood, sampled in a trial of the OX40 agonist ivuxolimab. The CDR3: CASSQGVLAGEVRETQYF. The nucleotides are TGCGCCAGCAGCCAGGGCGTACTAGCGGGAGAGGTCAGAGAGACCCAGTACTTC.